Listed below are T cell receptor beta chains from one sample, sequenced in a study of identical twins. TCRdb reprocessed the 5' RACE reads with MiXCR, giving one entry per CDR3 protein. The sample carries 1.5 million to 2 million distinct CDR3 sequences, about 31% recorded once. Specimen: cord blood. Source of these receptors: a newborn girl in good health. Both conserved end residues are part of each CDR3. Fields, in order: clone size, V gene, J gene, D gene, CDR3 protein, CDR3 DNA. D genes are given only for firm matches. Some rows mark clone size as missing; the rest say once, few, many or name a class of expanded clone.

>many|TRBV5-1|TRBJ1-1|TRBD1
CASSSQGDTEAFF
TGTGCCAGCAGTTCCCAGGGGGACACTGAAGCTTTCTTT
>few|TRBV24-1|TRBJ2-7|.
CATSDRQDLHEQYF
TGTGCCACCAGTGATAGACAGGATTTGCACGAGCAGTACTTC
>.|TRBV7-2|TRBJ2-1|TRBD1
CASSFNRGTGEQFF
TGTGCCAGCAGCTTCAACAGGGGAACGGGTGAGCAGTTCTTC
>few|TRBV4-1|TRBJ1-1|.
CASSRRPYGTEAFF
TGCGCCAGCAGCCGACGACCATATGGTACTGAAGCTTTCTTT
>.|TRBV3-1|TRBJ2-5|TRBD2
CASSQGKGLAGVQETQYF
TGTGCCAGCAGCCAAGGAAAGGGACTAGCGGGGGTACAAGAGACCCAGTACTTC
>.|TRBV20-1|TRBJ2-3|.
CSALPGYTQYF
TGCAGTGCCTTGCCGGGGTATACGCAGTATTTT
>.|TRBV4-2|TRBJ2-5|.
CASSSRAYSETQYF
TGTGCCAGCAGCAGCCGGGCCTACTCGGAGACCCAGTACTTC
>many|TRBV11-2|TRBJ1-2|TRBD1
CASSFLQGARDYGYTF
TGTGCCAGCAGCTTTTTACAGGGGGCGCGAGACTATGGCTACACCTTC
>.|TRBV7-8|TRBJ2-7|.
CASSLYRTIAYEQYF
TGTGCCAGCAGCTTATATCGGACTATCGCCTACGAGCAGTACTTC
>few|TRBV2|TRBJ1-6|TRBD1
CASSGTGISPLHF
TGTGCCAGCAGTGGGACAGGGATTTCACCCCTCCACTTT
>.|TRBV20-1|TRBJ2-1|TRBD2
CSAREVGRDPREQFF
TGCAGTGCTAGAGAGGTCGGGAGGGACCCTCGTGAGCAGTTCTTC
>many|TRBV20-1|TRBJ1-2|.
CSASLPTNYGYTF
TGCAGTGCAAGTCTACCTACTAACTATGGCTACACCTTC
>once|TRBV7-2|TRBJ2-7|.
CASSPMGPYEQYF
TGTGCCAGCAGCCCCATGGGACCCTACGAGCAGTACTTC
>.|TRBV11-3|TRBJ2-1|.
CASSWGPVPYNEQFF
TGTGCCAGCAGCTGGGGGCCAGTCCCATACAATGAGCAGTTCTTC
>.|TRBV20-1|TRBJ2-1|.
CSAKRGGSEQFF
TGCAGTGCCAAGAGAGGGGGGAGTGAGCAGTTCTTC
>few|TRBV10-3|TRBJ2-3|TRBD2
CAIKRGTTDTQYF
TGTGCCATCAAGCGGGGGACCACAGATACGCAGTATTTT
>.|TRBV11-1|TRBJ2-1|.
CASSLEWDGSEQFF
TGTGCCAGCAGCTTAGAGTGGGACGGCAGTGAGCAGTTCTTC
>.|TRBV15|TRBJ1-2|.
CATREGGRGYTF
TGTGCCACCAGAGAGGGGGGCAGGGGCTACACCTTC
>few|TRBV2|TRBJ2-7|TRBD1
CASRDRETGVDEQYF
TGTGCCAGCCGGGACAGGGAGACGGGAGTAGACGAGCAGTACTTC
>.|TRBV27|TRBJ2-1|TRBD2
CASRQRLAGGNEQFF
TGTGCCAGTCGCCAGAGGCTAGCGGGGGGAAATGAGCAGTTCTTC
>few|TRBV7-9|TRBJ2-7|TRBD2
CASSPRTSGRAKSYEQYF
TGTGCCAGCAGCCCCCGGACTAGCGGGAGGGCCAAGAGTTACGAGCAGTACTTC
>.|TRBV7-9|TRBJ1-1|TRBD1
CASWGQAEAFF
TGTGCCAGCTGGGGACAGGCCGAAGCTTTCTTT
>few|TRBV6-1|TRBJ1-2|.
CAEHSGIYGYTF
TGTGCCGAGCACTCAGGAATCTATGGCTACACCTTC
>.|TRBV19|TRBJ2-1|.
CASSMGTYNEQFF
TGTGCCAGTAGTATGGGGACCTACAATGAGCAGTTCTTC
>few|TRBV6-1|TRBJ2-7|TRBD1
CASSEVATGTYEQYF
TGTGCCAGCAGTGAAGTGGCGACAGGGACCTACGAGCAGTACTTC
>.|TRBV6-1|TRBJ1-1|.
CASVPRAGTAEAFF
TGTGCCAGCGTCCCCAGGGCGGGGACGGCTGAGGCTTTCTTT